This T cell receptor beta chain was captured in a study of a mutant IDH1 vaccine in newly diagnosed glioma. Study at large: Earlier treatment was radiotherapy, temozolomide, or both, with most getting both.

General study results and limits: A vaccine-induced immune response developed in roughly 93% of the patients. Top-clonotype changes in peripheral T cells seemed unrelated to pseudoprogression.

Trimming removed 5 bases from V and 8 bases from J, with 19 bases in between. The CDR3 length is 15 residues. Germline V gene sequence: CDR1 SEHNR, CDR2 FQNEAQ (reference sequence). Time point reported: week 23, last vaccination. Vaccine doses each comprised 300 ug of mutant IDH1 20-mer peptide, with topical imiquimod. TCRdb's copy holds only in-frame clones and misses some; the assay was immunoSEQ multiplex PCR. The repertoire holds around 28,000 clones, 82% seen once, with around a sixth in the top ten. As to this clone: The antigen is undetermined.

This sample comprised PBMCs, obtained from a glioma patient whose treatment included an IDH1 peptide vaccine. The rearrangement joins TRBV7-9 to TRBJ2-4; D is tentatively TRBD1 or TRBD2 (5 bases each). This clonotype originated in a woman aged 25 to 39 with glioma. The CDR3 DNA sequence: TGTGCCAGCAGCCCAGGGACCGCCCGGGCGGACATTCAGTACTTC. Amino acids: CASSPGTARADIQYF.